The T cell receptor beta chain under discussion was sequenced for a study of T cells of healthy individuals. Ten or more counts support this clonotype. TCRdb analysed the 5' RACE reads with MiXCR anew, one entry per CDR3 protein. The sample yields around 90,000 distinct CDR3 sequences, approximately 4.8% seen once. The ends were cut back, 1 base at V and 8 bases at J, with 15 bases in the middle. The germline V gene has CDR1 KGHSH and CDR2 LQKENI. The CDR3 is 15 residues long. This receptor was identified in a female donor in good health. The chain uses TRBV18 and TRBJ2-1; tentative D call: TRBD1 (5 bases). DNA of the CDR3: TGTGCCAGCTCACCACTTGCAGGGTCCCAGGATGAGCAGTTCTTC. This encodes CASSPLAGSQDEQFF.